The 2 T cell receptor beta chains below come from one sample, sequenced in a study of sequential checkpoint blockade in melanoma. Here immunoSEQ multiplex PCR was the method, and the copy in TCRdb shows in-frame clones only, minus some. The sample holds around 5,700 clones, about 85% seen once. Noted treatment: randomized to nivolumab then ipilimumab (arm A) or the reverse (arm B). The material was CD8+ T cells sorted from blood (inferred from file names), obtained from a patient given nivolumab and ipilimumab in sequence. These receptors were taken from a human donor with melanoma.

The chain employs TRBV30 and TRBJ1-2, with D possibly being TRBD1 (6 bases). V lost 4 bases to trimming and J lost 9 bases, with 18 bases between them. Per the germline V gene, CDR1 is GTSNPN and CDR2 is SVGIG (reference sequence). The CDR3 is made up of 13 amino acids. CDR3 protein: CAWTWGTHLSYTF. The CDR3 DNA sequence: TGTGCCTGGACCTGGGGGACACACCTAAGCTACACCTTC.

The chain couples TRBV11-2 to TRBJ2-7, with a weak D call TRBD2 (6 bases). Germline V lookup: CDR1 SGHAT, CDR2 FQNNGV. This CDR3 region has 15 residues. V lost 3 bases to trimming and J lost 0 bases, with 12 bases between them. In DNA, the CDR3 is TGTGCCAGCAGCTTTGGCGGGGCGAGCTCCTACGAGCAGTACTTC. Residues: CASSFGGASSYEQYF. The complete variable domain, with remaining parts taken from reference TRBV11-2 and TRBJ2-7, reads EAGVAQSPRYKIIEKRQSVAFWCNPISGHATLYWYQQILGQGPKLLIQFQNNGVVDDSQLPKDRFSAERLKGVDSTLKIQPAKLEDSAVYLCASSFGGASSYEQYFGPGTRLTVT.